Below, 13 T cell receptor beta chains from the same sample are listed, as sequenced in a study of CD8 T cells in ankylosing spondylitis. Study findings and constraints: What seemed typical of ankylosing spondylitis blood was a TCR beta motif built from several highly homologous variants.

TCRdb reprocessed the 5' RACE reads via MiXCR and lists one record per CDR3 protein. The data contain around 540,000 distinct CDR3 sequences, about 13% of them seen just once; the ten biggest clones take up about 6.8%. These TCRs are of unknown antigen specificity. Sequences were obtained from blood, either unsorted or a sorted T cell fraction (not recorded which). The receptors derive from a male donor with ankylosing spondylitis.

The V and J genes are TRBV7-2 and TRBJ2-5; no clear D gene. V was cut by 3 bases and J by 3 bases, with 11 bases left in between. Per germline, CDR1 SGHTA and CDR2 FQGNSA. This CDR3 spans 14 amino acids. The CDR3 spells CASSLYSGEETQYF. CDR3 DNA: TGTGCCAGCAGCTTGTATTCCGGCGAAGAGACCCAGTACTTC.

This clonotype was seen a handful of times. The gene calls are TRBV11-2 and TRBJ2-3; TRBD2 aligns across 11 bases. This CDR3 is 16 amino acids long. Per germline, CDR1 SGHAT and CDR2 FQNNGV. V shed 3 bases and J 3 bases; nucleotides not matched to a gene: 5. CDR3 region: CASSFLTSGTTDTQYF. DNA for the CDR3: TGTGCCAGCAGCTTCCTGACTAGCGGGACTACAGATACGCAGTATTTT.

V usage is TRBV5-6 and J usage is TRBJ2-1; 7 bases map to TRBD1. V trimming: 3 bases; J trimming: 5 bases; junction bases outside the gene matches: 2. This CDR3 spans 13 amino acids. The germline V gene encodes CDR1 SGHDT and CDR2 YYEEEE. In DNA, the CDR3 is TGTGCCAGCAGCTCGGACAGGCACAATGAGCAGTTCTTC. Its protein is CASSSDRHNEQFF. Full variable domain (outside the CDR3, taken from reference TRBV5-6 and TRBJ2-1): DAGVTQSPTHLIKTRGQQVTLRCSPKSGHDTVSWYQQALGQGPQFIFQYYEEEERQRGNFPDRFSGHQFPNYSSELNVNALLLGDSALYLCASSSDRHNEQFFGPGTRLTVL.

V usage is TRBV6-5 and J usage is TRBJ2-5; 12 bases are shared with TRBD2. J lost 5 bases, V lost 2 bases, and 9 bases had no gene match. CDR1 is MNHEY, CDR2 SVGAGI, per germline. This CDR3 is 17 amino acids long. The CDR3 reads CASSYPTSGRNRETQYF. The CDR3 DNA follows: TGTGCCAGCAGTTACCCAACTAGCGGGAGGAATCGGGAGACCCAGTACTTC.

There are many counts of this clonotype. V and J are TRBV12-3 or TRBV12-4 and TRBJ2-2; D gene unclear. The CDR3 is 14 amino acids. V was pared by 4 bases and J by 3 bases, with 9 bases between. The CDR3: CASSSDRYTGELFF. CDR3 coding DNA: TGTGCCAGCAGTTCGGACCGATACACCGGGGAGCTGTTTTTT.

This clonotype was recorded many times. The gene calls are TRBV5-1 and TRBJ2-1; D gene unclear. The CDR3 runs to 13 residues. Between the trimmed V and J ends, which lost 3 bases and 6 bases, there was a span of 10 bases. Looked up from germline, CDR1 is SGHRS and CDR2 is YFSETQ. The CDR3 protein is CASSSMIANEQFF. The CDR3 bases are TGCGCCAGCAGCTCGATGATTGCCAATGAGCAGTTCTTC.

This clonotype was counted at least ten times. This sequence joins TRBV4-1 and TRBJ2-3, with 8 bases identical to TRBD2. Unmatched junction bases numbered 12, after V lost 4 bases and J lost 3 bases. The CDR3 loop spans 17 amino acids. Germline V CDR1 and CDR2: MGHRA, YSYEKL. CDR3 sequence (DNA): TGCGCCAGCAGCCGATCCGGGACTAGGGGTGGGACAGATACGCAGTATTTT. This gives the protein CASSRSGTRGGTDTQYF.

This clonotype was seen more than once but under ten times. The gene calls are TRBV20-1 and TRBJ2-5; maybe TRBD2 (6 bases). The CDR3 has 14 amino acids. From germline, CDR1 is DFQATT and CDR2 SNEGSKA (reference sequence). The ends were cut back, 3 bases at V and 0 bases at J, with 11 bases in the middle. The CDR3 nucleotides are TGCAGTGCTAGCTCCGGCGGGGACCAAGAGACCCAGTACTTC. Amino acid sequence: CSASSGGDQETQYF.

Details on this clonotype: A read error may explain this, as a much larger clone is one base away. The V and J genes are TRBV12-3 or TRBV12-4 and TRBJ2-1; TRBD2 agrees at 8 bases. This CDR3 region has 18 residues. For the CDR3, the DNA is TGTGCCTGCAGTCTCTGGCGGGGGAGCGGGAGAGTTTACAATGAGCAGTTCTTC. This translates into CACSLWRGSGRVYNEQFF.

This clonotype was recorded a few times. CDR3 coding DNA: TGTGCCAGCACCCGGGGCCAACATACGCAGTATTTT. It is translated as CASTRGQHTQYF. V and J are TRBV25-1 and TRBJ2-3; the D gene could be TRBD1 or TRBD2 (5 bases each). V was trimmed by 7 bases and J by 7 bases, leaving 12 bases between them. The CDR3 contains 12 residues. CDR1 is MGHDK and CDR2 is SYGVNS in the germline V gene.

The V gene is TRBV4-2, the J gene TRBJ2-2; D unresolved. CDR1 LGHNA and CDR2 YNFKEQ come from the germline V gene. Trimming stripped 1 base from V and 1 base from J, with 13 bases between. The CDR3 covers 17 residues. The CDR3, as DNA: TGTGCCAGCAGCCAAGTAATTGGGAACTTGAACACCGGGGAGCTGTTTTTT. Protein product: CASSQVIGNLNTGELFF.

J is TRBJ1-4 and V is TRBV28; maybe TRBD1 (6 bases). Trimming removed 1 base at V and 8 bases at J, with 23 bases between. Germline values: CDR1 MDHEN, CDR2 SYDVKM. The CDR3 is 18 amino acids. CDR3 region: CASSLFGRVGGALEKLFF. The CDR3 DNA reads as TGTGCCAGCAGTTTATTTGGTCGTGTCGGGGGGGCGCTGGAAAAACTGTTTTTT.

V gene TRBV20-1 combines with J gene TRBJ2-5; the D gene is possibly TRBD2 (5 bases). In germline, CDR1 is DFQATT, CDR2 SNEGSKA (reference sequence). CDR3 length: 13 amino acids. Trimming removed 4 bases from V and 4 bases from J, with 13 bases in between. Here the CDR3 DNA reads TGCAGTGCTATGGGTTTGGGAGTAGAGACCCAGTACTTC. Translation gives CSAMGLGVETQYF.